The T cell receptor beta chain under discussion was sequenced for a study of blood T cells in healthy people across ages. Study-level results: Bulk PBMC profiling left naive and antigen-experienced comparisons inconclusive.

With respect to this clonotype: Its antigen remains unidentified.

A second PCR of about 7 to 11 cycles used a sample-barcoded 5' primer and a J-beta primer mix. No fewer than 3 million CDR3-containing paired-end reads came from each sample. In TCRdb, the 5' RACE reads were re-called with MiXCR into one record per CDR3 protein. Here the sample spans about 970,000 distinct CDR3 sequences, 51% being singletons. The TCR was taken from a woman aged 55-75 years in good health. Sequencing was carried out using blood.

Here the CDR3 reads CASQTSGGEYNEQFF. CDR3 coding DNA: TGTGCCAGTCAGACTAGCGGGGGAGAATACAATGAGCAGTTCTTC. This rearrangement joins TRBV2 to TRBJ2-1; 12 bases match TRBD2. The length of the CDR3 is 15 residues. In germline, CDR1 is SNHLY, CDR2 FYNNEI. V was pared by 9 bases and J by 4 bases, with 7 bases of the junction left unmatched. The variable domain in full, with the rest retrieved from reference TRBV2 and TRBJ2-1, is EPEVTQTPSHQVTQMGQEVILRCVPISNHLYFYWYRQILGQKVEFLVSFYNNEISEKSEIFDDQFSVERPDGSNFTLKIRSTKLEDSAMYFCASQTSGGEYNEQFFGPGTRLTVL.